Listed here are 21 T cell receptor beta chains from one sample, sequenced in a study of patients and donors after allogeneic stem cell transplantation. TCRdb re-called the RT-PCR reads with MiXCR, one entry per CDR3 protein. The data show hundreds of thousands of distinct CDR3 sequences, with approximately 16% seen just once and 7% to 7.5% held by the top ten. Sequencing input: blood, either unsorted or a sorted T cell fraction (not recorded which). These receptors were obtained from a human donor who was either an allogeneic HSCT recipient or a stem cell or donor lymphocyte infusion donor (not recorded which). It is not recorded whose cells these are; they may come from a transplant donor.

This clonotype was seen only a few times. The chain joins TRBV2 to TRBJ2-3; tentative D call: TRBD2 (5 bases). The CDR3 runs 17 residues. Trimming took 6 bases from V and 2 from J, leaving 21 bases between them. Germline values: CDR1 SNHLY, CDR2 FYNNEI. This CDR3 reads CASSHQRRGDFTDTQYF. CDR3 sequence (DNA): TGTGCCAGCAGCCACCAGCGGCGTGGGGATTTCACAGATACGCAGTATTTT.

This clonotype was observed a few times. The chain joins TRBV3-1 to TRBJ2-7, with 7 bases matching TRBD2. Germline assignment: CDR1 LGHDT and CDR2 YNNKEL (reference sequence). The CDR3 is 16 amino acids. V dropped 1 base and J dropped 3; count of bases not matched to a gene: 9. The CDR3 region has the DNA TGTGCCAGCAGCCAAGTCCCGGGGGGAAGGCTCTACGAGCAGTACTTC. This gives the protein CASSQVPGGRLYEQYF.

The chain carries TRBV27 and TRBJ1-2; D gene uncertain. V lost 2 bases and J 5 bases, leaving 18 bases between the germline ends. CDR3 length equals 16 residues. Germline loops: CDR1 MNHEY, CDR2 SMNVEV (reference sequence). The CDR3 bases are TGTGCCAGCAGTTTAGTCGGACGGGCCGAGCCTTATGGCTACACCTTC. Encoded protein: CASSLVGRAEPYGYTF.

The genes are TRBV30 and TRBJ2-1, with D possibly being TRBD1 (5 bases). This CDR3 is built from 11 residues. CDR1 is GTSNPN, CDR2 SVGIG, per germline (reference sequence). V dropped 0 bases and J dropped 15 bases, with 12 bases sitting between them. The CDR3 here is CAWSVRRGSFF. The CDR3 DNA sequence: TGTGCCTGGAGTGTTCGAAGGGGCTCGTTCTTC.

The rearrangement uses TRBV9 and TRBJ1-2; D possibly corresponds to TRBD1 (5 bases). Germline V lookup: CDR1 SGDLS, CDR2 YYNGEE. The CDR3 is made up of 15 amino acids. The V end was cut by 0 bases, the J end by 5 bases, with 14 bases between. This CDR3 reads CASSVVGDAFYGYTF. CDR3 nucleotide sequence: TGTGCCAGCAGCGTAGTAGGGGACGCTTTTTATGGCTACACCTTC.

This clonotype has more than one count but fewer than ten. The V gene is TRBV30, the J gene TRBJ1-2; tentative D call: TRBD1 (5 bases). The length of the CDR3 is 13 residues. Trimming pared 6 bases from V and 7 bases from J, leaving 18 bases between. Germline V gene lookup returns CDR1 GTSNPN and CDR2 SVGIG (reference sequence). The CDR3 here is CACLTGTEGGYTF. The CDR3 DNA follows: TGTGCCTGTCTGACCGGGACCGAGGGTGGCTACACCTTC.

There are a few counts of this clonotype. The rearrangement links TRBV13 to TRBJ2-7, with 9 nucleotides matching TRBD1. CDR3 length equals 15 residues. CDR1 and CDR2 (germline): PRHDT, FYEKMQ (reference sequence). V trimming: 3 bases; J trimming: 0 bases; junction bases outside the gene matches: 3. The chain's CDR3 is CASSFRDRASYEQYF. The CDR3 coding sequence is TGTGCCAGCAGCTTTCGGGACAGGGCCTCCTACGAGCAGTACTTC.

In this sample, this clonotype turned up a few times. The chain has TRBV4-1 and TRBJ2-5, with D unresolved. The CDR3 spans 13 residues. Germline-derived CDR1 and CDR2 are MGHRA and YSYEKL. V was shortened by 1 base and J by 5 bases, with 8 bases between the two germline ends. The CDR3 DNA reads as TGCGCCAGCAGCCAAGTAATAGGGGAGACCCAGTACTTC. Residues: CASSQVIGETQYF.

The gene calls are TRBV6-6 and TRBJ1-1, with a tentative D call TRBD1 (5 bases). The CDR3 sequence is 13 residues long. Per the germline V gene, CDR1 is MNHNY and CDR2 is SVGAGI (reference sequence). V dropped 6 bases and J dropped 7 bases, with 15 bases sitting between them. The CDR3 coding sequence is TGTGCCAGCAGGTTATTCACAGGTCTTGAAGCTTTCTTT. This translates into CASRLFTGLEAFF.

This chain links TRBV2 with TRBJ2-7; 9 bases are shared with TRBD1. Germline CDR1 SNHLY, CDR2 FYNNEI. The CDR3 is 13 amino acids. With 9 bases clipped from V and 6 bases from J, the junction kept 9 bases outside the gene matches. The CDR3, as DNA: TGTGCCAGTTTGGGAACAGGGGGCGTCGAGCAGTACTTC. Residues: CASLGTGGVEQYF.

The V gene is TRBV12-3 or TRBV12-4, the J gene TRBJ2-7, with TRBD1 matching 7 bases. The V gene end was trimmed by 5 bases and the J gene end by 2 bases; junction bases not matched to a gene: 3. The CDR3 contains 13 residues. The CDR3 protein is CASSNTGAYEQYF. For the CDR3, the DNA is TGTGCCAGCAGTAACACAGGGGCCTACGAGCAGTACTTC.

With regard to this clonotype: The junction does not match germline at one end; this may be a read error. The chain joins TRBV18 to TRBJ2-5, with a weak D call TRBD1 (6 bases). Per germline, CDR1 KGHSH and CDR2 LQKENI. The CDR3 is 13 amino acids. The CDR3 loop is CASSPTRQDETLF. The CDR3 DNA reads TGTGCCAGCTCACCCACCCGACAGGACGAAACCCTTTTC.

The J gene is TRBJ1-2, the V gene TRBV18; tentatively, D is TRBD1 (5 bases). The germline V gene has CDR1 KGHSH and CDR2 LQKENI. CDR3 length: 16 amino acids. V shed 3 bases and J shed 8 bases, with 22 bases lying between them. The CDR3 here is CASSPRRDSRPYGYTF. DNA of the CDR3: TGTGCCAGCTCACCCCGCCGCGACAGTCGCCCATACGGCTACACCTTC.

The chain has TRBV20-1 and TRBJ2-7, with 8 bases identical to TRBD1. CDR1 DFQATT and CDR2 SNEGSKA come from the germline V gene (reference sequence). The ends lost 0 bases at V and 3 bases at J; junction bases unmatched: 4. The CDR3 has 14 amino acids. In nucleotides, the CDR3 is TGCAGTGCTAGAGATCGACAGGGGCTCTACGAGCAGTACTTC. Amino acids: CSARDRQGLYEQYF.

The rearrangement joins TRBV5-1 to TRBJ2-4, with 8 bases that match TRBD2. The germline V gene encodes CDR1 SGHRS and CDR2 YFSETQ. This CDR3 is 18 amino acids long. Trimming cost V 0 bases and J 0 bases; bases outside gene matches: 8. Here the CDR3 DNA reads TGCGCCAGCAGCTTGGTGGGGACTAGTGCACTAGCCAAAAACATTCAGTACTTC. Translated: CASSLVGTSALAKNIQYF.

This clonotype has a handful of counts. This chain connects TRBV27 to TRBJ2-2, with 8 bases fitting TRBD2. The CDR3 consists of 16 residues. With V trimmed by 6 bases and J by 3 bases, 9 bases remained unmatched. CDR1 and CDR2 (germline): MNHEY, SMNVEV (reference sequence). In nucleotides, the CDR3 is TGTGCCAGCAGATCAACTCGGGGGGGGTACACCGGGGAGCTGTTTTTT. This sequence encodes CASRSTRGGYTGELFF.

V gene TRBV5-4 combines with J gene TRBJ1-1; D is ambiguous. Trimming removed 2 bases from V and 1 base from J, with 9 bases in between. Germline assignment: CDR1 SGHNT and CDR2 YYREEE (reference sequence). There are 14 residues in the CDR3. As DNA, the CDR3 is TGTGCCAGCAGCTTTCAGGACGGGAACACTGAAGCTTTCTTT. As protein: CASSFQDGNTEAFF. Together with reference TRBV5-4 and TRBJ1-1, the CDR3 gives the full variable domain: ETGVTQSPTHLIKTRGQQVTLRCSSQSGHNTVSWYQQALGQGPQFIFQYYREEENGRGNFPPRFSGLQFPNYSSELNVNALELDDSALYLCASSFQDGNTEAFFGQGTRLTVV.

The chain is built from TRBV12-3 or TRBV12-4 and TRBJ1-2; the D is unclear. The CDR3 loop spans 13 amino acids. V was clipped by 7 bases and J by 3 bases, with 12 bases between them. The CDR3 region is CASTTRGHYGYTF. The CDR3 nucleotides are TGTGCCAGCACCACCCGTGGACACTATGGCTACACCTTC.

J is TRBJ2-7 and V is TRBV25-1; D not resolved. Trimming removed 5 bases from V and 3 bases from J, with 11 bases in between. CDR1 is MGHDK, CDR2 SYGVNS, per germline. The CDR3 is made up of 13 amino acids. CDR3 sequence: CASSTSARYEQYF. The CDR3 nucleotides read TGTGCCAGCAGTACCAGCGCCCGCTACGAGCAGTACTTC.

This clonotype was detected a few times. The rearrangement links TRBV2 to TRBJ2-7; D is perhaps TRBD1 (6 bases). This CDR3 spans 14 amino acids. Trimming shortened V by 5 bases and J by 6 bases, and 17 bases separated the two germline ends. Germline V gene data show CDR1 as SNHLY and CDR2 as FYNNEI. The CDR3 nucleotides are TGTGCCAGCAGTTCGGAACAGGGCGTTGGCGAGCAGTACTTC. Protein: CASSSEQGVGEQYF.

This rearrangement joins TRBV5-4 to TRBJ2-2; 10 nucleotides line up with TRBD2. The CDR3 is 16 residues long. Germline trimming cut 1 base from V and 7 bases from J; bases unmatched to any gene: 7. From germline, CDR1 is SGHNT and CDR2 YYREEE (reference sequence). DNA of the CDR3: TGTGCCAGCAGCTTGTCTAGCGGGAGAGTGAGCGGGGAGCTGTTTTTT. This encodes CASSLSSGRVSGELFF.